The source of this TCR beta chain is a study of spatial heterogeneity in lung cancer. Study as a whole: A unique TCR and UMI combination showed up more than ten times in raw reads, on average. Overall study results and limits: Expanded intratumoral alpha and beta TCR counts tracked tumor mutation counts.

Time point described: sample taken at primary tumor resection. The sequenced material consisted of unsorted whole RNA from tumor, nontumor lung or frozen PBMC. This clonotype was seen repeatedly, ten times or more. Antigen: not known. In TCRdb, the 5' RACE reads were re-called with MiXCR into one record per CDR3 protein. Here the sample spans nearly 25,000 distinct CDR3 sequences, around 8.5% being singletons. V shed 2 bases and J shed 2 bases, with 7 bases lying between them. This CDR3 region has 12 residues. The germline CDR1 and CDR2 sequences are DFQATT and SNEGSKA (reference sequence). The sample in question was lung tumor tissue, obtained at surgery. The receptor's source is a male donor with early-stage non-small cell lung cancer. The rearrangement uses TRBV20-1 and TRBJ2-7; D possibly corresponds to TRBD2 (5 bases). CDR3 in amino acids: CSARLAAYEQYF. CDR3 DNA: TGCAGTGCTAGACTAGCTGCCTACGAGCAGTACTTC.